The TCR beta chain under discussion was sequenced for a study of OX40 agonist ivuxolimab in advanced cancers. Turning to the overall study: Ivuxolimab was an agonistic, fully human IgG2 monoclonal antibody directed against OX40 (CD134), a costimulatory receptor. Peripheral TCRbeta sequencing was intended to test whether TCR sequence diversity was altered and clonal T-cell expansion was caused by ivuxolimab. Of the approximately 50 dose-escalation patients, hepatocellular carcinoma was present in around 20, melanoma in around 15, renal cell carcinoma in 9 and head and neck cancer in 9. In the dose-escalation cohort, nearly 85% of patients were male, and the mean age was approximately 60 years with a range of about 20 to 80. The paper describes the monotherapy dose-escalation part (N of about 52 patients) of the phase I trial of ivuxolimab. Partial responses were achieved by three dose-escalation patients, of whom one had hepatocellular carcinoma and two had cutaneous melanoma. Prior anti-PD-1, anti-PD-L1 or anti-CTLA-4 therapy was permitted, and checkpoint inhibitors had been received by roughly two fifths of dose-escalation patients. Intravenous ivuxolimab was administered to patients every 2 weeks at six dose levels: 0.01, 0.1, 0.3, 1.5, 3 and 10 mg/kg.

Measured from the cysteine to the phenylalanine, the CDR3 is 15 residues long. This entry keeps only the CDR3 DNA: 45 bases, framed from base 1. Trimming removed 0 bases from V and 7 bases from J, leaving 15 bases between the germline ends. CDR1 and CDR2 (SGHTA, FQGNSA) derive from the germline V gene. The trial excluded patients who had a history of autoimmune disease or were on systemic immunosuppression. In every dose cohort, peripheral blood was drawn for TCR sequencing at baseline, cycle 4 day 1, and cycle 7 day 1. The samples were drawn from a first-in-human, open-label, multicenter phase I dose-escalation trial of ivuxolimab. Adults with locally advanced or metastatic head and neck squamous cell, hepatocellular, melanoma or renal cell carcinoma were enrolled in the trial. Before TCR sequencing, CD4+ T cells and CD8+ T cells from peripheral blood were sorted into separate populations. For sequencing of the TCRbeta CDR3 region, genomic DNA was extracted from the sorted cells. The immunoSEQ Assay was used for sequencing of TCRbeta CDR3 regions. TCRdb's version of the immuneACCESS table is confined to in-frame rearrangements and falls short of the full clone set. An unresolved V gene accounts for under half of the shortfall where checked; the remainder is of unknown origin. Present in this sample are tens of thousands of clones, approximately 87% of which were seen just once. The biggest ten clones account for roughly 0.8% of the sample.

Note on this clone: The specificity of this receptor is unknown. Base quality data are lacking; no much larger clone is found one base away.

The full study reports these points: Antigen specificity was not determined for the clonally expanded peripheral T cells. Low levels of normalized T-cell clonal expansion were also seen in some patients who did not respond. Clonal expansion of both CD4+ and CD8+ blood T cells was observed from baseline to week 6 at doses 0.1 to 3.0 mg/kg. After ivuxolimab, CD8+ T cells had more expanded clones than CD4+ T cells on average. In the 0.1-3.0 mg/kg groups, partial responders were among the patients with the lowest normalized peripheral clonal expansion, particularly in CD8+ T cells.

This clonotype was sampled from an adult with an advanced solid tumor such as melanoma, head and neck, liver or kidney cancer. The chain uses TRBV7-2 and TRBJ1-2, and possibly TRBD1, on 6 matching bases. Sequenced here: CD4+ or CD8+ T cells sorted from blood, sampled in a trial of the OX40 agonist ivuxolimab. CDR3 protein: CASSLARGGARGYTF. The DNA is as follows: TGTGCCAGCAGCTTAGCGCGGGGGGGGGCCCGTGGCTACACCTTC.